These 29 T cell receptor beta chains share one sample of origin, sequenced in a study of tumor-infiltrating lymphocytes in oesophageal squamous cell carcinoma. TCRdb fed the PCR reads into MiXCR, producing one record per CDR3 protein. This sample carries roughly 13,000 distinct CDR3 sequences, 45% to 50% of them seen once, and the ten largest clones take 12% to 15%. The sample was blood. Receptors originate from a male donor with esophageal squamous cell carcinoma.

This clonotype was picked up a small number of times. The CDR3 nucleotides are TGTGCCAGCAGCTTTAGGACAGGGGGCGCGGATACGCAGTATTTT. Protein sequence: CASSFRTGGADTQYF. The rearrangement joins TRBV7-2 to TRBJ2-3, with 11 bases fitting TRBD1. Trimming removed 3 bases from V and 6 bases from J; junction bases left unmatched: 5. The length of the CDR3 is 15 residues. Per the germline V gene, CDR1 is SGHTA and CDR2 is FQGNSA.

This clonotype has just one count. V gene TRBV10-3 combines with J gene TRBJ1-2, with 8 nucleotides matching TRBD1. V lost 3 bases to trimming and J lost 8 bases; unmatched junction nucleotides: 5. Per the germline V gene, CDR1 is ENHRY and CDR2 is SYGVKD. The CDR3 is 13 residues long. The DNA of the CDR3 is TGTGCCATCAGTGAACAGGGGGTCGAGGGCTACACCTTC. This encodes CAISEQGVEGYTF.

This clonotype has a count of ten or more. The conserved closing phenylalanine or tryptophan is absent in this CDR3, likely reflecting a read error. The limits of the CDR3 on the DNA are not certain, so only TCRdb's listed CDR3 is given. The V gene is TRBV7-2, the J gene TRBJ2-7; the listed D gene, TRBD1, was not tested against the DNA. Both ends counted, the CDR3 spans 16 residues. The germline gives CDR1 SGHTA, CDR2 FQGNSA. The CDR3 sequence: CASSLGPGNYGYTFGS.

This clonotype has more than one count but fewer than ten. The chain has TRBV10-1 and TRBJ2-1; 9 bases agree with TRBD2. Germline assignment: CDR1 WNHNN and CDR2 SYGVQD (reference sequence). The V and J ends lost 5 bases and 4 bases, in that order; junction bases with no gene match: 6. This CDR3 has 15 residues. CDR3 sequence: CASSRAGGPYNEQFF. The CDR3 nucleotides read TGCGCCAGCAGTCGCGCGGGGGGGCCGTACAATGAGCAGTTCTTC.

This rearrangement joins TRBV13 to TRBJ1-1, with 10 bases identical to TRBD1. The J call could be wrong; TRBJ1-6 is a better fit for the DNA end. Germline CDR1 PRHDT, CDR2 FYEKMQ (reference sequence). CDR3 length equals 16 residues. The CDR3 reads CASSFTGTGVNSPLHF. The CDR3 DNA sequence: TGTGCCAGCAGTTTTACCGGGACAGGGGTAAATTCACCCCTCCACTTT.

This clonotype was picked up one time. This chain connects TRBV12-3 or TRBV12-4 to TRBJ2-1, with 10 positions matching TRBD1. V was clipped by 6 bases and J by 3 bases; unmatched bases: 5. This CDR3 is built from 15 residues. CDR3 region: CASSRTGGGYNEQFF. In DNA form, the CDR3 reads TGTGCCAGCAGCCGGACAGGGGGTGGCTACAATGAGCAGTTCTTC.

The CDR3 protein is CASSLGNQREAGDTQYF. The CDR3 DNA sequence: TGTGCCAGCAGCTTGGGGAACCAGCGGGAGGCCGGAGATACGCAGTATTTT. The V gene is TRBV7-6, the J gene TRBJ2-3; 9 bases match TRBD2. Per the germline V gene, CDR1 is SGHVS and CDR2 is FNYEAQ. The junction had 12 bases not matched to a gene; V was cut back by 3 bases and J by 5 bases. CDR3 length equals 17 residues. The full variable domain, with the rest looked up from reference TRBV7-6 and TRBJ2-3, is GAGVSQSPRYKVTKRGQDVALRCDPISGHVSLYWYRQALGQGPEFLTYFNYEAQQDKSGLPNDRFSAERPEGSISTLTIQRTEQRDSAMYRCASSLGNQREAGDTQYFGPGTRLTVL.

In its sample, this clonotype is medium-sized. The J gene is TRBJ2-1, the V gene TRBV12-5, with D perhaps matching TRBD1 or TRBD2 (5 bases each). Trimming pared 6 bases from V and 3 bases from J, leaving 15 bases between. CDR1 is LGHNT and CDR2 is FRNRAP in the germline V gene. CDR3 length: 15 amino acids. CDR3 region: CASGIGGAGYNEQFF. The CDR3 DNA follows: TGTGCTAGTGGGATTGGGGGAGCCGGCTACAATGAGCAGTTCTTC.

The chain links TRBV6-1 to TRBJ1-4, with D perhaps TRBD1 (5 bases). Trimming left V 5 bases short and J 8 bases short, with 12 bases between. The CDR3 runs to 13 residues. CDR1 and CDR2 from the germline V gene are MNHNS and SASEGT. Here the CDR3 reads CASSWGPKEKLFF. CDR3 sequence (DNA): TGTGCCAGCAGTTGGGGACCGAAAGAAAAACTGTTTTTT.

This clonotype appeared a few times. This chain links TRBV5-1 with TRBJ1-1; D is uncertain. This CDR3 spans 15 amino acids. In germline, CDR1 is SGHRS, CDR2 YFSETQ. V lost 0 bases, J lost 14 bases, and 23 bases lay in between. This CDR3 reads CASSLEDTAVEESFF. The CDR3 DNA is TGCGCCAGCAGCTTGGAAGACACGGCCGTAGAGGAGTCGTTCTTT.

This clonotype occurred a few times. A single base separates this from a much larger clone, so it may be a read error. The rearrangement links TRBV7-8 to TRBJ2-3, with 8 positions matching TRBD2. The CDR3 runs to 15 residues. Germline V lookup: CDR1 SGHVS, CDR2 FQNEAQ. The V gene end was trimmed by 4 bases and the J gene end by 14 bases; junction bases not matched to a gene: 17. CDR3 in amino acids: CASSSGTRSTGELYF. The CDR3 DNA follows: TGTGCCAGCAGCTCCGGGACTAGGTCGACCGGGGAGCTGTATTTT.

This clonotype has only a few counts. The V gene is TRBV7-2, the J gene TRBJ2-1; 12 nucleotides match TRBD2. The CDR3 contains 14 residues. The germline CDR1 and CDR2 sequences are SGHTA and FQGNSA. V was pared by 6 bases and J by 6 bases, with 3 bases of the junction left unmatched. The CDR3 sequence is CASRRTSGINEQFF. CDR3 DNA sequence: TGTGCCAGCAGACGGACTAGCGGGATCAATGAGCAGTTCTTC. Full variable domain (remainder filled in from reference TRBV7-2 and TRBJ2-1): GAGVSQSPSNKVTEKGKDVELRCDPISGHTALYWYRQSLGQGLEFLIYFQGNSAPDKSGLPSDRFSAERTGGSVSTLTIQRTQQEDSAVYLCASRRTSGINEQFFGPGTRLTVL.

This clonotype was counted ten times or more. This could be a read error, since a much larger clone is one nucleotide away. V and J are TRBV2 and TRBJ2-1; 8 bases fit TRBD2. TRBJ2-7 matches the DNA end more closely, so the J call is doubtful. The CDR3 extends over 16 amino acids. Per the germline V gene, CDR1 is SNHLY and CDR2 is FYNNEI. This chain's CDR3 is CASSVKSGSSYNEQYF. The DNA of the CDR3 is TGTGCCAGCAGTGTAAAGAGCGGGAGCTCCTACAATGAGCAGTACTTC.

This clonotype is medium-sized. The genes are TRBV6-1 and TRBJ2-5; D unclear. This CDR3 spans 17 amino acids. V was clipped by 1 base and J by 2 bases, with 17 bases between them. Germline V gene data show CDR1 as MNHNS and CDR2 as SASEGT. The CDR3 nucleotides are TGTGCCAGCAGTGAAGGGAGCTTTACATTACCACAAGAGACCCAGTACTTC. Protein: CASSEGSFTLPQETQYF.

With regard to this clonotype: A read error may produce the germline difference seen at one junction end. The CDR3 region is CASSLKPETSGGIGETQYF. CDR3 coding DNA: TGTGCCAGCAGCCTAAAACCGGAGACTAGCGGGGGTATCGGAGAGACCCAGTACTTT. This chain joins TRBV11-2 and TRBJ1-6; D is possibly TRBD1 (5 bases). Germline lookup yields CDR1 SGHAT and CDR2 FQNNGV. This CDR3 contains 19 residues.

This clonotype was found many times. This may be a read error, as it is one base from a much larger clone. The genes are TRBV12-3 or TRBV12-4 and TRBJ2-5; either TRBD1 or TRBD2 may fit D (5 bases each). V lost 5 bases to trimming and J lost 11 bases, with 18 bases between them. The CDR3 sequence is 13 residues long. The CDR3 spells CASSPPGSNEQYF. The CDR3 DNA sequence: TGTGCCAGCAGTCCCCCAGGGAGTAATGAGCAGTACTTC.

This clonotype has a count of ten or more. The chain combines TRBV5-5 with TRBJ2-7; 7 bases are shared with TRBD2. Trimming removed 1 base from V and 4 bases from J; junction bases left unmatched: 14. Germline V lookup: CDR1 SGHKS, CDR2 YYEKEE (reference sequence). The CDR3 covers 17 residues. Here the CDR3 DNA reads TGTGCCAGCAGCTTGCTTAGGGCCCCGGGAGGTGGGTACGAGCAGTACTTC. Protein sequence: CASSLLRAPGGGYEQYF. Filled out from reference TRBV5-5 and TRBJ2-7, the complete variable domain reads DAGVTQSPTHLIKTRGQQVTLRCSPISGHKSVSWYQQVLGQGPQFIFQYYEKEERGRGNFPDRFSARQFPNYSSELNVNALLLGDSALYLCASSLLRAPGGGYEQYFGPGTRLTVT.

V usage is TRBV5-4 and J usage is TRBJ2-6, with TRBD1 matching over 10 bases. The DNA matches TRBJ2-5 better at its end, which makes the J call doubtful. This CDR3 has 15 amino acids. Germline CDR1 reads SGHNT; CDR2 reads YYREEE (reference sequence). The CDR3 DNA is TGTGCCAGCAGTACGGACAGGGGGTATCGAGAGACCCAGTACTTC. This translates into CASSTDRGYRETQYF.

The chain combines TRBV12-3 or TRBV12-4 with TRBJ2-1; 12 bases are shared with TRBD2. The end of the DNA fits TRBJ2-3 better, so the J call may be wrong. The CDR3 is 15 amino acids. DNA for the CDR3: TGTGCCAGCAGTCGACTAGCGGGAGCGGCAGATACGCAGTATTTT. It codes for CASSRLAGAADTQYF.

The sample holds many counts of this clonotype. A much larger clone is a single base away; this may be a read error. The chain is built from TRBV7-2 and TRBJ2-1, with 7 bases fitting TRBD2. The DNA end is more similar to TRBJ2-7, so the J call may be wrong. Germline assignment: CDR1 SGHTA and CDR2 FQGNSA. The CDR3 runs 15 residues. The DNA of the CDR3 is TGTGCCAGCAGCAGCGGACTAGTTGGGTACAATGAGCAGTACTTC. It specifies CASSSGLVGYNEQYF.

J is TRBJ2-1 and V is TRBV7-3; D is ambiguous. The J call is uncertain, as TRBJ2-7 better fits the DNA end. Germline CDR1 SGHTA, CDR2 FQGTGA. This CDR3 contains 15 residues. The CDR3 DNA sequence: TGTGCCAGCAGCGGGTCCGGTGGGGTGTTTGATACGCAGTACTTC. Translating gives CASSGSGGVFDTQYF.

CDR3 DNA: TGTGCCAGCAGCTCGTACAGGGTCGAAGAGACCCAGTACTTC. Translated: CASSSYRVEETQYF. The chain couples TRBV7-6 to TRBJ2-1, with a possible D match to TRBD1 (6 bases). The assigned J gene may be wrong: the sequence end matches TRBJ2-5 better. Germline V gene data show CDR1 as SGHVS and CDR2 as FNYEAQ. This CDR3 has 14 residues.

This clonotype has more than one count but fewer than ten. This chain joins TRBV5-1 and TRBJ2-1, with D possibly being TRBD1 (6 bases). The V and J ends lost 0 bases and 3 bases respectively, with 16 bases between them. This CDR3 comprises 17 residues. Looked up from germline, CDR1 is SGHRS and CDR2 is YFSETQ. This CDR3 is CASSLAVVPGVYNEQFF. For the CDR3, the DNA is TGCGCCAGCAGCTTGGCCGTAGTCCCAGGGGTCTACAATGAGCAGTTCTTC.

This clonotype was observed a few times. J is TRBJ2-3 and V is TRBV7-2, with 9 bases that match TRBD2. The CDR3 loop spans 18 amino acids. Germline CDR1 is SGHTA and CDR2 is FQGNSA. Trimming cost V 5 bases and J 2 bases; bases outside gene matches: 14. CDR3 DNA sequence: TGTGCCAGCAGCCTACTAGGGGGAGCGGGAGGACACACAGATACGCAGTATTTT. This codes for CASSLLGGAGGHTDTQYF. Together with reference TRBV7-2 and TRBJ2-3, the CDR3 gives the full variable domain: GAGVSQSPSNKVTEKGKDVELRCDPISGHTALYWYRQSLGQGLEFLIYFQGNSAPDKSGLPSDRFSAERTGGSVSTLTIQRTQQEDSAVYLCASSLLGGAGGHTDTQYFGPGTRLTVL.

Ten or more counts support this clonotype. V and J are TRBV5-1 and TRBJ2-1, with 9 bases lining up with TRBD2. The CDR3 covers 15 residues. Germline CDR1 reads SGHRS; CDR2 reads YFSETQ. Trimming at V came to 0 bases and at J to 9 bases, leaving 7 bases not matched to a gene. The CDR3 nucleotides read TGCGCCAGCAGCTTGGCGGCACTAGCGGGTAGTGAGCAGTTCTTC. Protein sequence: CASSLAALAGSEQFF.

This clonotype has ten or more counts. This chain uses TRBV10-3 with TRBJ2-1, with D tentatively TRBD2 (6 bases). The CDR3 length is 17 residues. Germline lookup yields CDR1 ENHRY and CDR2 SYGVKD. Trimming pared 7 bases from V and 0 bases from J, leaving 19 bases between. The CDR3 here is CAITPSPGLHSYNEQFF. In nucleotides, the CDR3 is TGTGCCATCACCCCTTCCCCGGGACTTCACTCCTACAATGAGCAGTTCTTC.

The table lists this clonotype with a few counts. The chain joins TRBV9 to TRBJ2-4, with TRBD2 identical over 7 bases. There are 18 residues in the CDR3. Trimming took 4 bases from V and 0 from J; bases not matched to a gene: 13. Germline CDR1 is SGDLS and CDR2 is YYNGEE. The CDR3, as DNA: TGTGCCAGCAGCCCAGCGAGAGGGGAGGGATTAGCCAAAAACATTCAGTACTTC. It encodes CASSPARGEGLAKNIQYF. The complete variable domain, with remaining parts taken from reference TRBV9 and TRBJ2-4, reads DSGVTQTPKHLITATGQRVTLRCSPRSGDLSVYWYQQSLDQGLQFLIQYYNGEERAKGNILERFSAQQFPDLHSELNLSSLELGDSALYFCASSPARGEGLAKNIQYFGAGTRLSVL.

This clonotype was detected once. Compared with germline, one end of the junction differs, possibly owing to a read error. The V call is TRBV7-6, the J call TRBJ2-1; TRBD1 is a possible D gene (5 bases). The DNA end lines up better with TRBJ2-7; the J call may be wrong. The CDR3 sequence is 13 residues long. CDR1 SGHVS and CDR2 FNYEAQ come from the germline V gene. The CDR3 spells CASSLVGQGEQYF. CDR3 DNA: TGTGCTAGCAGCTTAGTAGGACAAGGGGAGCAGTACTTC.

As for this clonotype: The conserved phenylalanine or tryptophan is not found at the CDR3 terminus, so this likely reflects a read error. It is unclear where the CDR3 begins or ends on the DNA, so no DNA is shown, and the CDR3 is as TCRdb lists it. The gene calls are TRBV7-6 and TRBJ2-3; the table gives TRBD1 as D, unverified against the DNA. The CDR3 comprises 16 residues, both ends counted. Germline loops: CDR1 SGHVS, CDR2 FNYEAQ. This CDR3 reads CASSLARSLGATPSVR.